Each of the 25 T cell receptor beta chains below was sequenced from the same sample in a study of regulatory T cells in long-lasting Graves disease. CDR3-region Arm-PCR and iRepertoire HTBI primers produced the TCR beta libraries. MiXCR was run by TCRdb on the multiplex PCR reads, yielding one entry per CDR3 protein. Of about 440,000 distinct CDR3 sequences listed, roughly 17% are singletons. Time point described: newly diagnosed GD, antithyroid drugs for less than 3 months. Scientists built the TCR library using RNA that was extracted from PBMCs. These data also formed part of another study, on T cells in Graves' hyperthyroidism and ophthalmopathy.

Sequences were derived from peripheral blood mononuclear cells (PBMCs), sampled at new diagnosis, from a patient treated with antithyroid drugs. These receptors were obtained from a young woman with Graves disease.

On this clonotype itself: This clone may be a read error of a much larger clone one base away. Because it lacks the conserved phenylalanine or tryptophan at the end, this CDR3 is likely a read error. The chain uses TRBV20-1 and TRBJ2-7, with D possibly TRBD2 on 6 matching bases. The CDR3 is 13 amino acids. Trimming took 6 bases from V and 3 from J, leaving 15 bases between them. Germline CDR1 reads DFQATT; CDR2 reads SNEGSKA (reference sequence). In DNA, the CDR3 is TGCAGTGCCCGGGGGAGCTCCAACTACGAGCAGTACCTC. Amino acid sequence: CSARGSSNYEQYL.

Many counts were recorded for this clonotype. This chain joins TRBV7-2 and TRBJ2-5, with D unclear. The CDR3 sequence is 15 residues long. With 1 base removed from V and 3 bases from J, the gap between germline ends came to 12 bases. CDR1 and CDR2 (germline): SGHTA, FQGNSA. The CDR3, as DNA: TGTGCCAGCAGCTTAGATCGGACGAGGAAAGAGACCCAGTACTTC. As protein: CASSLDRTRKETQYF.

This clonotype was observed at least ten times. The chain combines TRBV11-2 with TRBJ2-7, with TRBD2 identical over 8 bases. Germline V gene sequence: CDR1 SGHAT, CDR2 FQNNGV. J was trimmed by 0 bases and V by 6 bases; bases with no gene match: 7. The CDR3 runs 15 residues. The DNA of the CDR3 is TGTGCCAGCAGTCCAAGCGGGAGCCTCTCCTACGAGCAGTACTTC. Its protein is CASSPSGSLSYEQYF.

J is TRBJ2-1 and V is TRBV5-6; 7 nucleotides match TRBD2. V was clipped by 0 bases and J by 4 bases; unmatched bases: 7. Germline V gives CDR1 SGHDT, CDR2 YYEEEE. CDR3 size: 16 residues. The CDR3 DNA follows: TGTGCCAGCAGCTTGGATCGGGGGGTGAGATACAATGAGCAGTTCTTC. It specifies CASSLDRGVRYNEQFF.

The rearrangement uses TRBV20-1 and TRBJ1-5; D is undetermined. The germline CDR1 and CDR2 sequences are DFQATT and SNEGSKA (reference sequence). The V end was cut by 3 bases, the J end by 2 bases, with 14 bases between. The CDR3 extends over 15 amino acids. The CDR3 sequence is CSARAQTYGNQPQHF. The CDR3 DNA reads as TGCAGTGCTAGGGCCCAGACATATGGCAATCAGCCCCAGCATTTT.

A note on this clonotype: This could be a read error, since a much larger clone is one nucleotide away. The CDR3: CASSFDPSFRYGYSF. In DNA, the CDR3 is TGTGCCAGCAGCTTCGATCCCTCATTTCGCTATGGCTACTCCTTC. This sequence joins TRBV7-9 and TRBJ1-2; D is unresolved. This CDR3 is 15 amino acids long. Germline V CDR1 and CDR2: SEHNR, FQNEAQ (reference sequence).

There are a few counts of this clonotype. The rearrangement uses TRBV12-3 or TRBV12-4 and TRBJ2-1; 8 positions agree with TRBD1. The length of the CDR3 is 12 residues. V lost 6 bases and J lost 11; bases outside the gene matches: 6. The CDR3 DNA sequence: TGTGCCAGCAGCGGACAGGGTTATAAGCAGTTCTTC. It yields the protein CASSGQGYKQFF.

This clonotype was counted ten times or more. The CDR3: CASSLLGRGPYGYTF. CDR3 DNA: TGTGCCAGCAGCTTGCTAGGGAGAGGGCCTTATGGCTACACCTTC. This chain connects TRBV11-2 to TRBJ1-2, with unresolved D. V lost 3 bases and J 5 bases, leaving 16 bases between the germline ends. The germline gives CDR1 SGHAT, CDR2 FQNNGV. The CDR3 is 15 residues long.

The chain is built from TRBV20-1 and TRBJ2-3, with 7 positions matching TRBD1. The ends lost 5 bases at V and 0 bases at J; junction bases unmatched: 5. The CDR3 covers 14 residues. Germline-derived CDR1 and CDR2 are DFQATT and SNEGSKA (reference sequence). CDR3: CSALRQGSTDTQYF. The CDR3, as DNA: TGCAGTGCTCTAAGACAGGGAAGCACAGATACGCAGTATTTT.

This clonotype came up many times. This rearrangement joins TRBV20-1 to TRBJ2-5; 10 bases match TRBD2. Germline V CDR1 and CDR2: DFQATT, SNEGSKA (reference sequence). J lost 4 bases, V lost 3 bases, and 14 bases had no gene match. This CDR3 is built from 17 residues. CDR3 region: CSASLRRTSGFGETQYF. CDR3 DNA: TGCAGTGCTAGTTTACGTCGGACTAGCGGTTTCGGAGAGACCCAGTACTTC.

In this sample, this clonotype turned up many times. The genes are TRBV28 and TRBJ2-2; D gene unclear. Germline loops: CDR1 MDHEN, CDR2 SYDVKM. The CDR3 loop spans 13 amino acids. V was trimmed by 6 bases and J by 7 bases, leaving 12 bases between them. The DNA of the CDR3 is TGTGCCAGCAGCCGATTTTTAGGCGGGGAGCTGTTTTTT. Translating it yields CASSRFLGGELFF.

The CDR3 DNA sequence: TGTGCCACCAGTGAAAATAGCGGGGCTAGCACAGATACGCAGTATTTT. It specifies CATSENSGASTDTQYF. The chain is built from TRBV24-1 and TRBJ2-3, with 8 bases fitting TRBD2. The CDR3 is 16 residues long. Germline CDR1 is KGHDR and CDR2 is SFDVKD. The V and J ends lost 4 bases and 0 bases, in that order; junction bases with no gene match: 5.

The chain carries TRBV19 and TRBJ1-2; D ambiguous. Germline values: CDR1 LNHDA, CDR2 SQIVND (reference sequence). V was trimmed by 3 bases and J by 5 bases, leaving 13 bases between them. The CDR3 has 14 amino acids. The CDR3 spells CASSIGPTYYGYTF. The CDR3 DNA is TGTGCCAGTAGTATTGGACCGACGTATTATGGCTACACCTTC.

Concerning this clonotype itself: Mismatch with germline at one junction end may stem from a read error. The gene calls are TRBV3-1 and TRBJ2-3; D possibly corresponds to TRBD2 (6 bases). Germline assignment: CDR1 LGHDT and CDR2 YNNKEL (reference sequence). The length of the CDR3 is 16 residues. The CDR3 is CASTIDTHSSEDTQYF. CDR3 nucleotide sequence: TGCGCCAGCACTATCGACACGCACTCTAGCGAAGATACGCAGTATTTT.

This clonotype has more than one count but fewer than ten. The V and J genes are TRBV13 and TRBJ2-5, with D maybe TRBD2 (5 bases). Between the trimmed V and J ends, which lost 5 bases and 3 bases, there was a span of 16 bases. Germline-derived CDR1 and CDR2 are PRHDT and FYEKMQ (reference sequence). The CDR3 consists of 15 residues. The CDR3 spells CASSLGLLIEETQYF. As DNA, the CDR3 is TGTGCCAGCAGCCTCGGACTTTTGATAGAAGAGACCCAGTACTTC.

This clonotype was observed a handful of times. The junction departs from the called germline gene at one end, perhaps through a read error. The chain is built from TRBV11-1 and TRBJ2-5; the D is unclear. Germline V gene sequence: CDR1 SGHAT, CDR2 FQDESV (reference sequence). This CDR3 region has 15 residues. CDR3 amino acids: CASSHNRQSQETQYF. CDR3 DNA sequence: TGCGCCAGCAGCCACAATAGGCAGTCTCAAGAGACCCAGTACTTC.

The chain uses TRBV5-5 and TRBJ2-7, with D possibly TRBD2 on 5 matching bases. This CDR3 has 16 amino acids. CDR1 SGHKS and CDR2 YYEKEE come from the germline V gene (reference sequence). Trimming stripped 0 bases from V and 1 base from J, with 14 bases between. The CDR3 sequence is CASSLGFGGSSYEQYF. As DNA, the CDR3 is TGTGCCAGCAGCTTGGGTTTTGGCGGGTCGTCCTACGAGCAGTACTTC.

This clonotype came up many times. The J gene is TRBJ2-4, the V gene TRBV5-5; D tentatively fits TRBD1 or TRBD2 (6 bases each). The V end lost 4 bases, the J end lost 8 bases, and 16 bases lay between the germline ends. The CDR3 is 14 amino acids. The germline gives CDR1 SGHKS, CDR2 YYEKEE (reference sequence). DNA for the CDR3: TGTGCCAGCAGCCTGAGCGTGGAGGGGGACATTCAGTACTTC. Protein sequence: CASSLSVEGDIQYF.

This clonotype appeared many times. This rearrangement joins TRBV12-3 or TRBV12-4 to TRBJ2-1; 7 positions agree with TRBD1. J was trimmed by 2 bases and V by 5 bases; bases with no gene match: 9. This CDR3 region has 16 residues. The CDR3 protein is CASSAADRRTYNEQFF. CDR3 bases: TGTGCCAGCAGTGCTGCGGACAGGCGCACCTACAATGAGCAGTTCTTC.

The chain recombines TRBV6-1 with TRBJ2-5; D gene unclear. Trimming cost V 6 bases and J 2 bases, with 13 bases left between them. Germline V lookup: CDR1 MNHNS, CDR2 SASEGT. The CDR3 runs 14 residues. For the CDR3, the DNA is TGTGCCAGCAGGGATGGACGGCGGCAAGAGACCCAGTACTTC. It specifies CASRDGRRQETQYF.

This clonotype was recorded a few times. The rearrangement uses TRBV4-1 and TRBJ1-3; D gene ambiguous. Germline-derived CDR1 and CDR2 are MGHRA and YSYEKL. Trimming stripped 0 bases from V and 4 bases from J, with 4 bases between. The CDR3 length is 13 residues. DNA for the CDR3: TGCGCCAGCAGCCAAGATGTCGGAAACACCATATATTTT. This translates into CASSQDVGNTIYF.

Comment on this clonotype: A read error may explain this, as a much larger clone is one base away. V usage is TRBV6-1 and J usage is TRBJ2-5; D possibly corresponds to TRBD1 (6 bases). V was pared by 5 bases and J by 11 bases, with 27 bases between. Looked up from germline, CDR1 is MNHNS and CDR2 is SASEGT. The CDR3 extends over 16 amino acids. DNA for the CDR3: TGTGCCAGCAGTCGGGACATAACGAGCTCCTACAATGAGCAGTACTTC. This sequence encodes CASSRDITSSYNEQYF.

Ten or more counts support this clonotype. The chain carries TRBV5-1 and TRBJ2-3; D unclear. The CDR3 extends over 14 amino acids. Trimming took 0 bases from V and 3 from J, leaving 8 bases between them. Per the germline V gene, CDR1 is SGHRS and CDR2 is YFSETQ. CDR3 loop: CASSLDQTTDTQYF. The CDR3 DNA follows: TGCGCCAGCAGCTTGGATCAGACAACAGATACGCAGTATTTT.

The V call is TRBV6-5, the J call TRBJ1-1; TRBD1 matches at 9 bases. Germline V gene lookup returns CDR1 MNHEY and CDR2 SVGAGI. The V segment lost 4 bases and the J segment 3 bases; nucleotides outside the gene matches: 15. This CDR3 comprises 18 residues. In DNA, the CDR3 is TGTGCCAGCAGTTCCTCTCGGACAGGGGCGATTGGGTACACTGAAGCTTTCTTT. Translation: CASSSSRTGAIGYTEAFF.

This rearrangement joins TRBV6-8 to TRBJ1-5; a weak D match, TRBD1 (6 bases). V shed 5 bases and J shed 3 bases, with 8 bases lying between them. This CDR3 region has 13 residues. Germline V gene lookup returns CDR1 MNHGY and CDR2 SAAAGT. The CDR3 protein is CASSRQDNQPQHF. DNA of the CDR3: TGTGCCAGCAGTAGACAGGACAATCAGCCCCAGCATTTT.